These T cell receptor beta chains were read from a single sample in a study of shared clonotypes between healthy human individuals. TCRdb keeps only in-frame clones here, not all; method: immunoSEQ multiplex PCR. The sample records 640,000 or so clones, approximately 75% being singletons. Sequenced: memory CD4+ T cells sorted from blood. The source of these receptors is a woman in her twenties or thirties in good health. Each CDR3 is given with its conserved first and last residue. Fields, in order: D gene, J gene, clone size, V gene, CDR3 DNA, CDR3 protein. The D gene is left open where the match is weak. Expanded clones get a size class; other rows say once, few or many, or leave the size out.

>.|TRBJ1-5|.|TRBV28
TGTGCCAGCAGTAAACAGAATCAGCCCCAGCATTTT
CASSKQNQPQHF
>.|TRBJ2-5|.|TRBV4-2
TGTGCCAGCAGCCAAGATTCGGAGACCCAGTACTTC
CASSQDSETQYF
>.|TRBJ2-3|once|TRBV27
TGTGCCAGCAGTAAATTCAGACCGGGAACAGGAGGTATACATACGCAGTATTTT
CASSKFRPGTGGIHTQYF
>TRBD1|TRBJ2-1|.|TRBV28
TGTGCCAGCAGTTTATGGGCTGGGACAGGGTCCTACAATGAGCAGTTCTTC
CASSLWAGTGSYNEQFF
>TRBD2|TRBJ2-5|.|TRBV19
TGTGCCAGTAGTCCTGGGACTAGTTCAGAGACCCAGTACTTC
CASSPGTSSETQYF
>TRBD2|TRBJ2-5|.|TRBV9
TGTGCCAGCAGCGTAGAAGAGCGGGAGACAGAGACCCAGTACTTC
CASSVEERETETQYF
>.|TRBJ2-2|.|TRBV5-1
TGCGCCAGCAGCTGGGGAAATGCTGACACCGGGGAGCTGTTTTTT
CASSWGNADTGELFF
>TRBD2|TRBJ2-2|.|TRBV12-5
TGTGCTAGTGGCCCCGGACTAGTGCGCACCGGGGAGCTGTTTTTT
CASGPGLVRTGELFF
>.|TRBJ2-1|many|TRBV4-2
TGTGCCAGCAGCCAAGATTCTGCCGGGGACAATGAGCAGTTCTTC
CASSQDSAGDNEQFF
>TRBD2|TRBJ2-7|.|TRBV11-2
TGTGCCAGCAGCTTAGAACCGGGACTAGCGGGAGGTTGGCTACTATACGAGCAGTACTTC
CASSLEPGLAGGWLLYEQYF
>.|TRBJ2-6|many|TRBV2
TGTGCCAGCAGTCCATTCGGCGCTGGGGCCAACGTCCTGACTTTC
CASSPFGAGANVLTF
>.|TRBJ2-2|.|TRBV5-1
TGCGCCAGCAGCTTGATGCGCTTAACACTCGCGAACACCGGGGAGCTGTTTTTT
CASSLMRLTLANTGELFF
>.|TRBJ2-2|.|TRBV2
TGTGCCAGCAGTGAAGCAGTATGGGGGGGCGCCACCGGGGAGCTGTTTTTT
CASSEAVWGGATGELFF
>TRBD2|TRBJ2-3|.|TRBV2
TGTGCCAGCAACAAGCGGGGCAGCTCGACGGGCACAGATACGCAGTATTTT
CASNKRGSSTGTDTQYF
>.|TRBJ2-2|.|TRBV29-1
TGCAGCGTTGTCCTAGAACATAACACCGGGGAGCTGTTTTTT
CSVVLEHNTGELFF
>.|TRBJ2-1|.|TRBV5-1
TGCGCCAGCACAGATGGGGGGCCCTACAATGAGCAGTTCTTC
CASTDGGPYNEQFF
>.|TRBJ2-4|.|TRBV19
TGTGCCAGCCTCGGACGGACTCTAGCCAAAAACATTCAGTACTTC
CASLGRTLAKNIQYF
>.|TRBJ2-5|once|TRBV28
TGTGCCAGCAGTTTCTACGAGGCCCAGTACTTC
CASSFYEAQYF
>.|TRBJ1-1|.|TRBV19
TGTGCCAGTAGTATTCAGGGCGGGGATGAAGCTTTCTTT
CASSIQGGDEAFF
>.|TRBJ1-1|.|TRBV20-1
TGCAGTGCTCAAGGCCGTAATGAGGCTTTCTTT
CSAQGRNEAFF
>TRBD2|TRBJ2-1|.|TRBV7-9
TGTGCCAGCAGCTTAGAAGCGGGAGTCTACAATGAGCAGTTCTTC
CASSLEAGVYNEQFF
>.|TRBJ1-1|.|TRBV9
TGTGCCAGCAGCGCTGGTGGAGTTTCCACTGAAGCTTTCTTT
CASSAGGVSTEAFF
>TRBD2|TRBJ2-1|.|TRBV7-9
TGTGCCAGCAGCCCCGAGGCCGCGATAGCGGGAGTTTCCTACAATGAGCAGTTCTTC
CASSPEAAIAGVSYNEQFF
>.|TRBJ1-3|.|TRBV2
TGTGCCAGCAGTCCAGGGTTAGGTGCTGGAAACACCATATATTTT
CASSPGLGAGNTIYF
>TRBD1|TRBJ2-7|.|TRBV4-1
TGCGCCAGCAGCCAAACGACAGGGTTCTACTACGAGCAGTACTTC
CASSQTTGFYYEQYF
>.|TRBJ1-2|.|TRBV20-1
TGCAGTGCGCGACGGCAGTATGGCTACACCTTC
CSARRQYGYTF
>.|TRBJ2-3|.|TRBV7-9
TGTGCCAGCAGCTTATATCGCGGAAACACAGATACGCAGTATTTT
CASSLYRGNTDTQYF
>TRBD2|TRBJ2-7|.|TRBV7-9
TGTGCCAGCAGCTTACAGGGGACTAGCGAGCAGTACTTC
CASSLQGTSEQYF
>TRBD1|TRBJ2-1|.|TRBV27
TGTGCCAGCAGTTTCCACAGTGGGGCAGGGGGCCTTCACAATGAGCAGTTCTTC
CASSFHSGAGGLHNEQFF
>.|TRBJ1-5|few|TRBV7-2
TGTGCCAGCAGCTTACATTTACCCAGGGCTAGCAATCAGCCCCAGCATTTT
CASSLHLPRASNQPQHF
>.|TRBJ2-3|.|TRBV5-6
TGTGCCAGCAGCTTGGGCTCCACAGATACGCAGTATTTT
CASSLGSTDTQYF
>TRBD1|TRBJ2-5|once|TRBV19
TGTGCCAGTAGTAGGACAGGGGCCCCCCTGGAGACCCAGTACTTC
CASSRTGAPLETQYF
>.|TRBJ2-2|.|TRBV7-3
TGTGCCAGCAGCTTCCCCCCTGCCGGGGAGCTGTTTTTT
CASSFPPAGELFF
>.|TRBJ2-7|.|TRBV5-1
TGCGCCAGCAGCTCGGACATCGCCGGCGAGCAGTACTTC
CASSSDIAGEQYF
>.|TRBJ2-5|.|TRBV5-5
TGTGCCAGCAGCTTCCTACAGGGCCTCCAAGAGACCCAGTACTTC
CASSFLQGLQETQYF